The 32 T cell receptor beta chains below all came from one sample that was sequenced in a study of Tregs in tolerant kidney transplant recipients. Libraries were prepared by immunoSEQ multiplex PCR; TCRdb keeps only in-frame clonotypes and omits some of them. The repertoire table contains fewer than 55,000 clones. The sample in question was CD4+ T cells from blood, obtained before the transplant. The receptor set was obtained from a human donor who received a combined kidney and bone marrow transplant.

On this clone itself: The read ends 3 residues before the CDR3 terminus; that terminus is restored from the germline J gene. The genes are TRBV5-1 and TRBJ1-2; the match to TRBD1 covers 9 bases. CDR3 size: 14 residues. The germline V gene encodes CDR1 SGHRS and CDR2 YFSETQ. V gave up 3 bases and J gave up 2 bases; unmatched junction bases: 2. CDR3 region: CASSSGTGNYGYTF. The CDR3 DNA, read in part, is TGCGCCAGCAGCTCCGGGACAGGGAACTATGGC. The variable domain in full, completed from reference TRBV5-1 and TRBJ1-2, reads KAGVTQTPRYLIKTRGQQVTLSCSPISGHRSVSWYQQTPGQGLQFLFEYFSETQRNKGNFPGRFSGRQFSNSRSEMNVSTLELGDSALYLCASSSGTGNYGYTFGSGTRLTVV.

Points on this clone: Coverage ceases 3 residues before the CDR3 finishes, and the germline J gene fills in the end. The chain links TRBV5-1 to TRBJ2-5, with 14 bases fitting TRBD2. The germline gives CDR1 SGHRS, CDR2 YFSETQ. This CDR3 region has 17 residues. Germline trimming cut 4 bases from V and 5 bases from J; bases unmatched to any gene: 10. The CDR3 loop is CASSLGTSGGAGETQYF. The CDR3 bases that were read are TGCGCCAGCAGCCTCGGGACTAGCGGGGGAGCGGGGGAGACC.

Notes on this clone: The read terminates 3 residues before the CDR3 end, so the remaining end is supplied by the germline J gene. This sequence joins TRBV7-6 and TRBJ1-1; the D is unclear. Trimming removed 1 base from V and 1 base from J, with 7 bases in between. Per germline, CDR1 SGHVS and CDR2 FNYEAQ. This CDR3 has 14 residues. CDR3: CASSLGLGNTEAFF. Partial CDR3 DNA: TGTGCCAGCAGCTTAGGTCTCGGGAACACTGAA. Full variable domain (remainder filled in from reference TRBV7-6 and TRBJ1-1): GAGVSQSPRYKVTKRGQDVALRCDPISGHVSLYWYRQALGQGPEFLTYFNYEAQQDKSGLPNDRFSAERPEGSISTLTIQRTEQRDSAMYRCASSLGLGNTEAFFGQGTRLTVV.

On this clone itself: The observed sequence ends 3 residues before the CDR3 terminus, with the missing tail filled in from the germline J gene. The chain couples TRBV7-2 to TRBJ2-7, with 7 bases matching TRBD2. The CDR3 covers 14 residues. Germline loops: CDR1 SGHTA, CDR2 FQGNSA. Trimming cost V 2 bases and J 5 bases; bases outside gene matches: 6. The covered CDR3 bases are TGTGCCAGCAGCTTATGGGCGGGGGACGACGAG. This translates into CASSLWAGDDE. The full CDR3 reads CASSLWAGDDEQYF.

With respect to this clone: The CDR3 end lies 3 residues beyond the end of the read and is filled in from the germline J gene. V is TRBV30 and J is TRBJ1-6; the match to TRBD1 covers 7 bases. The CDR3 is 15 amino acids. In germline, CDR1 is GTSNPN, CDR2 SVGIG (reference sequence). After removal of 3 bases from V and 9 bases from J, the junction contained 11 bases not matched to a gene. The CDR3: CAWSQLQGSGSPLHF. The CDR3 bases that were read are TGTGCCTGGAGCCAATTACAGGGGTCTGGTTCACCC.

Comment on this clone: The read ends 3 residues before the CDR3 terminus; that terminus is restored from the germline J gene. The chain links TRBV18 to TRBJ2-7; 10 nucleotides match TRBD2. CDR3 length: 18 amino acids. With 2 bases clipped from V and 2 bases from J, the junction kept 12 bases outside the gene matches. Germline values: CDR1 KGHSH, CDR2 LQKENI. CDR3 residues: CASSPTGLADPGAYEQYF. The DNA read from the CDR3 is TGTGCCAGCTCACCAACTGGACTAGCGGATCCTGGAGCCTACGAG.

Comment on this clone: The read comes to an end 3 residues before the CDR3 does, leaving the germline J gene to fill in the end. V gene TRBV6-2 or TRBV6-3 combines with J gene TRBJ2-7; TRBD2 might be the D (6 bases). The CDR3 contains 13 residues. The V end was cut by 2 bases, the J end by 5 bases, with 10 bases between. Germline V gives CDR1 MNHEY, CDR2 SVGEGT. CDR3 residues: CASSYLPGDEQYF. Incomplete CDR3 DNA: TGTGCCAGCAGTTACCTTCCGGGGGACGAG.

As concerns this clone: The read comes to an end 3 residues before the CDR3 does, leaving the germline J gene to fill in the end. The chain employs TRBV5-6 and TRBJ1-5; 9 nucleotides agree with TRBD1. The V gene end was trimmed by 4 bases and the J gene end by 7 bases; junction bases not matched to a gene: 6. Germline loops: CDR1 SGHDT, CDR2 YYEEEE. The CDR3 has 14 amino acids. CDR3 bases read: TGTGCCAGCAGCACAGGACAGGGGTTACAGCCC. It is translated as CASSTGQGLQP. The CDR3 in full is CASSTGQGLQPQHF.

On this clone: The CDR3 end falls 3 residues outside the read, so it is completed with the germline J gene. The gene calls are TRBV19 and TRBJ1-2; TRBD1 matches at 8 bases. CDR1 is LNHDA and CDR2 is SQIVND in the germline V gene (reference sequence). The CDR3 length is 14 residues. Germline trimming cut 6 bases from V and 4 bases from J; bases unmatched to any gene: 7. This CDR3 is CASRAGQGGYGYTF. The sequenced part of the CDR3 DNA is TGTGCCAGTAGGGCCGGACAGGGAGGCTATGGC.

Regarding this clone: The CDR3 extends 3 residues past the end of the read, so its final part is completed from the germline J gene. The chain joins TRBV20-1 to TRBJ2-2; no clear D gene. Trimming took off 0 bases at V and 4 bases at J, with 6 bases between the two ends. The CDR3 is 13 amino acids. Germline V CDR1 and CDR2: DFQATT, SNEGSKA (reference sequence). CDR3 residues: CSARDYFTGELFF. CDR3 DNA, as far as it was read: TGCAGTGCTAGAGACTACTTCACCGGGGAG.

The sequenced CDR3 bases are TGTGCCTGGGTTCGGGACAAGGGCCGGTCTGGGGCCAACGTC. It is translated as CAWVRDKGRSGANV. The whole CDR3 protein reads CAWVRDKGRSGANVLTF. This chain joins TRBV30 and TRBJ2-6, with D perhaps TRBD1 (6 bases). From the germline J gene comes the end of the CDR3, since the read stops 3 residues before it. Trimming left V 5 bases short and J 1 base short, with 18 bases between. This CDR3 has 17 residues. Germline CDR1 reads GTSNPN; CDR2 reads SVGIG (reference sequence).

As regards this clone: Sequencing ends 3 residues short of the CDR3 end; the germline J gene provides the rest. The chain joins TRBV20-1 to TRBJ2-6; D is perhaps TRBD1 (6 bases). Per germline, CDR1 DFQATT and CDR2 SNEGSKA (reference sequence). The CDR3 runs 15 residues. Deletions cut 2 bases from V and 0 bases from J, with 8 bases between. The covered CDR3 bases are TGCAGTGCTAGAAGGACAGCCTCTGGGGCCAACGTC. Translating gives CSARRTASGANV. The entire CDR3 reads CSARRTASGANVLTF.

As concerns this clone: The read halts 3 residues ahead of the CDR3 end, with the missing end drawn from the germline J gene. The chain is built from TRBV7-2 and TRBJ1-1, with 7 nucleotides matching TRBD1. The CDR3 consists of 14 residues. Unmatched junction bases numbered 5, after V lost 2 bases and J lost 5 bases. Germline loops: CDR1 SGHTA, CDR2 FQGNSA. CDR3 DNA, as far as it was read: TGTGCCAGCAGCTTATACGCAGGGGGGACTGAA. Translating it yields CASSLYAGGTE. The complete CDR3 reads CASSLYAGGTEAFF. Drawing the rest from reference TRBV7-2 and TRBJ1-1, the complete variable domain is GAGVSQSPSNKVTEKGKDVELRCDPISGHTALYWYRQSLGQGLEFLIYFQGNSAPDKSGLPSDRFSAERTGGSVSTLTIQRTQQEDSAVYLCASSLYAGGTEAFFGQGTRLTVV.

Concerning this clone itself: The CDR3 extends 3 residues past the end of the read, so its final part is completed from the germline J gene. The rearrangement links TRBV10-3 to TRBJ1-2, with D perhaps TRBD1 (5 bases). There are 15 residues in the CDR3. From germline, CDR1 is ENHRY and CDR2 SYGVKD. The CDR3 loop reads CAISDSEPGRRGYTF. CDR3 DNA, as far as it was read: TGTGCCATCAGTGACTCTGAACCAGGGCGGAGAGGC.

The CDR3 here is CASSVSAGGYYNEQFF. The covered CDR3 bases are TGTGCCAGCAGTGTGTCGGCGGGGGGTTACTACAATGAG. The chain carries TRBV2 and TRBJ2-1; 8 nucleotides agree with TRBD2. The read stops 3 residues short of the end of the CDR3; the missing end is completed from the germline J gene. Unmatched junction bases numbered 8, after V lost 4 bases and J lost 3 bases. The CDR3 contains 16 residues. The germline V gene encodes CDR1 SNHLY and CDR2 FYNNEI.

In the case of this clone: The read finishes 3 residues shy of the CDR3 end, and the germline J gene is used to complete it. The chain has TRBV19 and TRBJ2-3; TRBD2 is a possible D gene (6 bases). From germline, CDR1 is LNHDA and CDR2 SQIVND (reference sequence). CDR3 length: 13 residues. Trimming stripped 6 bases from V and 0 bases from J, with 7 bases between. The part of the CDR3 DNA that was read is TGTGCCAGTAGGGAGGGGAGCACAGATACG. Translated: CASREGSTDT. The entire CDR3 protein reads CASREGSTDTQYF.

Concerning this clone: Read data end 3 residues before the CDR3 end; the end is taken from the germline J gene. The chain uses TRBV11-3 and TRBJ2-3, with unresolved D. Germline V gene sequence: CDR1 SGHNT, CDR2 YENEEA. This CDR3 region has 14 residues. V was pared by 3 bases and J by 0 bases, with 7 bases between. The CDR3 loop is CASSFGGSTDTQYF. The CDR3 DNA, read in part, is TGTGCCAGCAGCTTTGGCGGTAGCACAGATACG.

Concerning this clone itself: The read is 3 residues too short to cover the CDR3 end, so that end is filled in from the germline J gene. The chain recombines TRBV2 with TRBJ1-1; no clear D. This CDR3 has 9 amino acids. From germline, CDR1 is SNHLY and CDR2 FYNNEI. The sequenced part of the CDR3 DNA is TGTGCCAGCAGTAAGGGA. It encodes CASSKG. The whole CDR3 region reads CASSKGAFF.

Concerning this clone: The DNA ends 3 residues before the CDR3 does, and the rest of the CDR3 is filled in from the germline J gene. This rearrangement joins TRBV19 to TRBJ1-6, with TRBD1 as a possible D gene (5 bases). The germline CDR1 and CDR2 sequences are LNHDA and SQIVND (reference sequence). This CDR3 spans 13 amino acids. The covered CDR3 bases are TGTGCCAGTAGTCCCATCACCGGGACTACC. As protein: CASSPITGTT. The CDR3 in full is CASSPITGTTLHF.

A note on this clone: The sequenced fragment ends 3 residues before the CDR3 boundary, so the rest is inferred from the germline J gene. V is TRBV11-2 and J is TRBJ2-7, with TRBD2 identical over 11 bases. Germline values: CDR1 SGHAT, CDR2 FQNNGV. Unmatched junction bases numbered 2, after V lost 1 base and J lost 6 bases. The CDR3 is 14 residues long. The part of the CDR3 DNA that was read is TGTGCCAGCAGCTTAGGTCTAGCGGGGGGCGAG. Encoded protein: CASSLGLAGGE. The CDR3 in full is CASSLGLAGGEQYF.

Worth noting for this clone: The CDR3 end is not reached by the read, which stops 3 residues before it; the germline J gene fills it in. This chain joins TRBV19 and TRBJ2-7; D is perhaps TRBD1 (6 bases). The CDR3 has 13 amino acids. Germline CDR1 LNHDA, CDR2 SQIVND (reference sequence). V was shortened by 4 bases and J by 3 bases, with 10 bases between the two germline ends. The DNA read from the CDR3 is TGTGCCAGTAGTAATGGACAGAACTACGAG. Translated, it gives CASSNGQNYE. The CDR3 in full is CASSNGQNYEQYF.

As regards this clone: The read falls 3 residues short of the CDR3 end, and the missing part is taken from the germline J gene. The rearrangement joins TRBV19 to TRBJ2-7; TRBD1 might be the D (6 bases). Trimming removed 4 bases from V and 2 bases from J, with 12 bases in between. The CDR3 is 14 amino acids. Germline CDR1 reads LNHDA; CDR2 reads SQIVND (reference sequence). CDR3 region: CASSRTGSTYEQYF. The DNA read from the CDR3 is TGTGCCAGTAGTAGAACAGGGTCTACCTACGAG.

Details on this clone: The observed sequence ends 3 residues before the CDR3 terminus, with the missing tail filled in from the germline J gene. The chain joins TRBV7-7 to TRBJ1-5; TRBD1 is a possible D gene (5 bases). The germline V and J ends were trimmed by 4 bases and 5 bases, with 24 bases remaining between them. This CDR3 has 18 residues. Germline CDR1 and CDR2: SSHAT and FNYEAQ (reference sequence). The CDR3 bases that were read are TGTGCCAGCAGCTCCACGGGGGGTTTTGGAGTTTATTATCAGCCC. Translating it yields CASSSTGGFGVYYQP. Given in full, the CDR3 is CASSSTGGFGVYYQPQHF.

The CDR3 loop reads CASSDPRRGRTGELFF. Incomplete CDR3 DNA: TGTGCCAGCAGTGATCCTCGGAGGGGAAGGACCGGGGAG. The chain carries TRBV2 and TRBJ2-2; D perhaps matches TRBD2 (6 bases). The read ends 3 residues before the CDR3 terminus; that terminus is restored from the germline J gene. The length of the CDR3 is 16 residues. Between the trimmed V and J ends, which lost 3 bases and 5 bases, there was a span of 16 bases. In germline, CDR1 is SNHLY, CDR2 FYNNEI.

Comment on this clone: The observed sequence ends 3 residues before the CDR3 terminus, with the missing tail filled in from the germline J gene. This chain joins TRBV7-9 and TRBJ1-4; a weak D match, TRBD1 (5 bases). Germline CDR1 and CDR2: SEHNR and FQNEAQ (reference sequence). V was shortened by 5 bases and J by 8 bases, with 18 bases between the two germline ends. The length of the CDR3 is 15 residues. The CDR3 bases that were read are TGTGCCAGCAGCCCTGGGGGGTTACTAGGGGAAAAA. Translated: CASSPGGLLGEK. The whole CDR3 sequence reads CASSPGGLLGEKLFF.

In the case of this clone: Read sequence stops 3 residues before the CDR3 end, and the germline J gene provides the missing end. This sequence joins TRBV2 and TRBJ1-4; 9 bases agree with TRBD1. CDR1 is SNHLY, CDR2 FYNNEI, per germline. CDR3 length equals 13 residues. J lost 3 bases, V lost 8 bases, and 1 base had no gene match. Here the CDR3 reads CASRDRANEKLFF. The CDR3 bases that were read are TGTGCCAGCCGGGACAGGGCTAATGAAAAA.

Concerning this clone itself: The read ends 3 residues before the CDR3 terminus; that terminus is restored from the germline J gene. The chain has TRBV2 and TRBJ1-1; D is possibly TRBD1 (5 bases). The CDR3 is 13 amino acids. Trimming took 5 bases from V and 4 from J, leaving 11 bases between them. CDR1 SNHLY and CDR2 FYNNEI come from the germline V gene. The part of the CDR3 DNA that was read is TGTGCCAGCAGTCAGACCAGGGCCACTGAA. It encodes CASSQTRATE. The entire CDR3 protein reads CASSQTRATEAFF. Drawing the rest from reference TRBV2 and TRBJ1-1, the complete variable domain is EPEVTQTPSHQVTQMGQEVILRCVPISNHLYFYWYRQILGQKVEFLVSFYNNEISEKSEIFDDQFSVERPDGSNFTLKIRSTKLEDSAMYFCASSQTRATEAFFGQGTRLTVV.

CDR3 bases read: TGTGCCAGCAGTGGGGGACTAGCTATGAATGAG. This codes for CASSGGLAMNE. The entire CDR3 is CASSGGLAMNEQFF. V gene TRBV2 combines with J gene TRBJ2-1, with 9 bases aligning to TRBD2. The read ends 3 residues early relative to the CDR3; the germline J gene fills the gap. Germline-derived CDR1 and CDR2 are SNHLY and FYNNEI. V lost 4 bases and J lost 7; bases outside the gene matches: 5. The CDR3 is made up of 14 amino acids.

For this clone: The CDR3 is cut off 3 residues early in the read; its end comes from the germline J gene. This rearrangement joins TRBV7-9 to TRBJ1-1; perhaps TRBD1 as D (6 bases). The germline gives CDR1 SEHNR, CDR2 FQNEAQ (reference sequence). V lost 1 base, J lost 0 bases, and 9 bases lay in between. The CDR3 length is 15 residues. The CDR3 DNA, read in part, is TGTGCCAGCAGCTTAGGGGGACATATGAACACTGAA. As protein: CASSLGGHMNTE. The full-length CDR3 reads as CASSLGGHMNTEAFF.

CDR3 region: CASSPKQGTPYEQYF. The CDR3 DNA, read in part, is TGTGCCAGCTCCCCCAAGCAGGGGACCCCCTACGAG. The chain carries TRBV18 and TRBJ2-7; D is possibly TRBD1 (6 bases). Sequencing ends 3 residues short of the CDR3 end; the germline J gene provides the rest. The CDR3 runs 15 residues. Germline V CDR1 and CDR2: KGHSH, LQKENI. V dropped 6 bases and J dropped 2 bases, with 17 bases sitting between them. The whole variable domain, filled in from reference TRBV18 and TRBJ2-7, reads NAGVMQNPRHLVRRRGQEARLRCSPMKGHSHVYWYRQLPEEGLKFMVYLQKENIIDESGMPKERFSAEFPKEGPSILRIQQVVRGDSAAYFCASSPKQGTPYEQYFGPGTRLTVT.

CDR3 DNA, as far as it was read: TGTGCCAGTACCTCACAGGGGGCATACTACAATGAG. Protein product: CASTSQGAYYNE. The whole CDR3 is CASTSQGAYYNEQFF. J is TRBJ2-1 and V is TRBV19; 9 bases are shared with TRBD1. The sequenced fragment ends 3 residues before the CDR3 boundary, so the rest is inferred from the germline J gene. The CDR3 extends over 15 amino acids. Per germline, CDR1 LNHDA and CDR2 SQIVND (reference sequence). The trim removed 7 bases at V and 3 bases at J, leaving 7 bases unmatched.

The CDR3 DNA, read in part, is TGTGCCAGCTCACCCCGACAGGGTGAA. Its translation: CASSPRQGE. The entire CDR3 is CASSPRQGEAFF. This chain uses TRBV18 with TRBJ1-1; the match to TRBD1 covers 7 bases. The missing CDR3 end, 3 residues past where the read stops, is filled in from the germline J gene. Germline CDR1 reads KGHSH; CDR2 reads LQKENI. Trimming took 3 bases from V and 7 from J; bases not matched to a gene: 2. The CDR3 runs 12 residues.